The 21 T cell receptor beta chains in this list originate from one sample, sequenced in a study of control samples from healthy donors and cancer patients. This table comes from immunoSEQ multiplex PCR, and its TCRdb copy is limited to in-frame clones, with some not included. The sample gives some 120,000 clones, about 91% of which show up once; just over 8.5% is in the top ten. Sequencing input: blood. Every receptor here comes from a young man in good health.

The genes are TRBV27 and TRBJ1-4, with 9 bases fitting TRBD1. Germline V gene data show CDR1 as MNHEY and CDR2 as SMNVEV (reference sequence). The CDR3 consists of 17 residues. Losses at the gene ends were 6 bases for V and 8 bases for J; bases not matched to a gene: 16. The DNA for the CDR3 is TGTGCCAGCAGCCAAACCGGGACAGGGTCAGCCAGGGAAAAACTGTTTTTT. This encodes CASSQTGTGSAREKLFF. Full variable domain (rest looked up from reference TRBV27 and TRBJ1-4): EAQVTQNPRYLITVTGKKLTVTCSQNMNHEYMSWYRQDPGLGLRQIYYSMNVEVTDKGDVPEGYKVSRKEKRNFPLILESPSPNQTSLYFCASSQTGTGSAREKLFFGSGTQLSVL.

The J gene is TRBJ1-1, the V gene TRBV6-5; D gene unclear. Germline CDR1 and CDR2: MNHEY and SVGAGI. With 4 bases removed from V and 9 bases from J, the gap between germline ends came to 12 bases. The CDR3 covers 12 residues. The CDR3 DNA follows: TGTGCCAGCAGTTGGGCCTCCGGGCAAGCTTTCTTT. Translation gives CASSWASGQAFF.

J is TRBJ2-7 and V is TRBV4-1; 8 nucleotides match TRBD1. The CDR3 length is 15 residues. Germline trimming cut 2 bases from V and 1 base from J; bases unmatched to any gene: 4. Germline V gives CDR1 MGHRA, CDR2 YSYEKL. The CDR3 bases are TGCGCCAGCAGCCAAAGGTGGACAGGGTCCTACGAGCAGTACTTC. Protein: CASSQRWTGSYEQYF.

This chain uses TRBV7-9 with TRBJ1-5; D remains unclear. The V end lost 2 bases, the J end lost 1 base, and 12 bases lay between the germline ends. This CDR3 is built from 16 residues. CDR1 is SEHNR and CDR2 is FQNEAQ in the germline V gene (reference sequence). The CDR3, as DNA: TGTGCCAGCAGCTTATCCGGGGAGGAAAGCAATCAGCCCCAGCATTTT. It specifies CASSLSGEESNQPQHF.

The chain carries TRBV6-4 and TRBJ2-7; weak D call: TRBD2 (6 bases). Germline V gene lookup returns CDR1 MRHNA and CDR2 SNTAGT. V was trimmed by 3 bases and J by 0 bases, leaving 15 bases between them. The CDR3 spans 16 residues. CDR3 residues: CASSERDGGTSYEQYF. The CDR3 DNA is TGTGCCAGCAGTGAACGGGACGGCGGGACCTCCTACGAGCAGTACTTC.

This chain connects TRBV6-5 to TRBJ1-1, with D unclear. The CDR3 length is 15 residues. Germline loops: CDR1 MNHEY, CDR2 SVGAGI. V was pared by 5 bases and J by 2 bases, with 15 bases between. The CDR3 DNA reads as TGTGCCAGCAGTATATCTTCCTCGCCCAACACTGAAGCTTTCTTT. Protein sequence: CASSISSSPNTEAFF.

V usage is TRBV7-9 and J usage is TRBJ2-1; TRBD2 agrees at 9 bases. The CDR3 is made up of 16 amino acids. Germline-derived CDR1 and CDR2 are SEHNR and FQNEAQ (reference sequence). V was clipped by 4 bases and J by 6 bases; unmatched bases: 10. The CDR3 DNA reads TGTGCCAGCAGCTCCCTCGGGTTAGCGGGGGTCAATGAGCAGTTCTTC. Its protein is CASSSLGLAGVNEQFF.

The rearrangement links TRBV7-9 to TRBJ2-1; no definite D call. V was pared by 5 bases and J by 8 bases, with 19 bases between. Germline loops: CDR1 SEHNR, CDR2 FQNEAQ (reference sequence). This CDR3 spans 15 amino acids. CDR3 coding DNA: TGTGCCAGCAGCCGGTACGCCGGCCCCCAGGATGAGCAGTTCTTC. Amino acid sequence: CASSRYAGPQDEQFF.

This sequence joins TRBV6-5 and TRBJ2-7; D remains unclear. Deletions cut 4 bases from V and 3 bases from J, with 13 bases between. The CDR3 loop spans 14 amino acids. Per the germline V gene, CDR1 is MNHEY and CDR2 is SVGAGI. CDR3 protein: CASSSSQTLYEQYF. The CDR3 coding sequence is TGTGCCAGCAGTTCTTCACAGACCCTCTACGAGCAGTACTTC.

This chain connects TRBV6-5 to TRBJ1-6; D possibly corresponds to TRBD1 (5 bases). In germline, CDR1 is MNHEY, CDR2 SVGAGI. V was shortened by 7 bases and J by 7 bases, with 11 bases between the two germline ends. The length of the CDR3 is 13 residues. The CDR3 loop reads CASIDWGNSPLHF. In DNA form, the CDR3 reads TGTGCCAGCATCGACTGGGGGAATTCACCCCTCCACTTT.

This sequence joins TRBV9 and TRBJ1-1; D gene unclear. This CDR3 is 14 amino acids long. Germline loops: CDR1 SGDLS, CDR2 YYNGEE. V was shortened by 0 bases and J by 4 bases, with 10 bases between the two germline ends. Here the CDR3 DNA reads TGTGCCAGCAGCGTAGGCGGGGAGGGCACTGAAGCTTTCTTT. This translates into CASSVGGEGTEAFF.

CDR3 region: CASSYSIGVNQPQHF. The CDR3 DNA follows: TGTGCCAGCAGTTACTCGATAGGGGTCAATCAGCCCCAGCATTTT. The chain combines TRBV6-5 with TRBJ1-5, with a weak D call TRBD1 (5 bases). Trimming took 0 bases from V and 3 from J, leaving 9 bases between them. Germline lookup yields CDR1 MNHEY and CDR2 SVGAGI. The CDR3 contains 15 residues.

The chain employs TRBV18 and TRBJ1-2, with D uncertain. Germline lookup yields CDR1 KGHSH and CDR2 LQKENI. CDR3 length: 15 residues. Trimming left V 3 bases short and J 10 bases short, with 21 bases between. The CDR3 loop is CASSPSTGGSLYYTF. CDR3 nucleotide sequence: TGTGCCAGCTCACCCTCAACGGGCGGGTCCCTGTACTACACCTTC. The entire variable domain, with the rest obtained from reference TRBV18 and TRBJ1-2, is as follows: NAGVMQNPRHLVRRRGQEARLRCSPMKGHSHVYWYRQLPEEGLKFMVYLQKENIIDESGMPKERFSAEFPKEGPSILRIQQVVRGDSAAYFCASSPSTGGSLYYTFGSGTRLTVV.

The chain joins TRBV6-5 to TRBJ2-3; D is possibly TRBD1 or TRBD2 (5 bases each). Between the trimmed V and J ends, which lost 6 bases and 9 bases, there was a span of 13 bases. The CDR3 sequence is 12 residues long. From germline, CDR1 is MNHEY and CDR2 SVGAGI. DNA for the CDR3: TGTGCCAGCAGGGGCCTCGAGGGGACGCAGTATTTT. Translation gives CASRGLEGTQYF.

This rearrangement joins TRBV18 to TRBJ2-2; D call uncertain. CDR3 length: 14 residues. V was clipped by 2 bases and J by 5 bases, with 9 bases between them. Germline CDR1 KGHSH, CDR2 LQKENI. The CDR3 loop reads CASSPKDMTGELFF. The DNA of the CDR3 is TGTGCCAGCTCACCAAAGGATATGACCGGGGAGCTGTTTTTT.

The chain employs TRBV13 and TRBJ2-7; a possible D gene is TRBD1 (5 bases). Looked up from germline, CDR1 is PRHDT and CDR2 is FYEKMQ (reference sequence). V shed 6 bases and J shed 3 bases, with 9 bases lying between them. The CDR3 totals 12 residues. The CDR3 DNA sequence: TGTGCCAGCAGTCGACAGAACTACGAGCAGTACTTC. This sequence encodes CASSRQNYEQYF.

The rearrangement uses TRBV7-3 and TRBJ2-3; 9 bases align to TRBD2. The V segment lost 1 base and the J segment 2 bases; nucleotides outside the gene matches: 4. This CDR3 region has 16 residues. Germline CDR1 SGHTA, CDR2 FQGTGA. CDR3 in DNA: TGTGCCAGCAGCTTAATGGCTAGCGGGAACACAGATACGCAGTATTTT. This translates into CASSLMASGNTDTQYF.

The chain uses TRBV6-6 and TRBJ2-5; 8 bases map to TRBD2. The CDR3 is 15 amino acids. V lost 6 bases and J lost 1; bases outside the gene matches: 7. Germline V gene sequence: CDR1 MNHNY, CDR2 SVGAGI (reference sequence). The CDR3 loop reads CASRNSGESQETQYF. DNA of the CDR3: TGTGCCAGCAGGAATAGCGGGGAGAGCCAAGAGACCCAGTACTTC.

This rearrangement joins TRBV13 to TRBJ1-1, with 9 positions matching TRBD1. The CDR3 contains 14 residues. V was clipped by 5 bases and J by 1 base; unmatched bases: 2. Per germline, CDR1 PRHDT and CDR2 FYEKMQ (reference sequence). CDR3 sequence reads: CASSGTGKNTEAFF. CDR3 nucleotides: TGTGCCAGCAGCGGGACAGGGAAGAACACTGAAGCTTTCTTT.

The chain joins TRBV10-3 to TRBJ2-1; D not resolved. In germline, CDR1 is ENHRY, CDR2 SYGVKD. The CDR3 extends over 11 amino acids. Trimming shortened V by 2 bases and J by 9 bases, and 5 bases separated the two germline ends. CDR3 sequence reads: CAISERAEQFF. CDR3 DNA: TGTGCCATCAGTGAGCGGGCTGAGCAGTTCTTC.

This sequence joins TRBV5-1 and TRBJ1-1, with a weak D call TRBD1 (5 bases). The CDR3 sequence is 13 residues long. V was cut by 7 bases and J by 2 bases, with 12 bases left in between. Germline V gives CDR1 SGHRS, CDR2 YFSETQ. The DNA of the CDR3 is TGCGCCAGCTCGGTAGGGACCAACACTGAAGCTTTCTTT. Protein product: CASSVGTNTEAFF.